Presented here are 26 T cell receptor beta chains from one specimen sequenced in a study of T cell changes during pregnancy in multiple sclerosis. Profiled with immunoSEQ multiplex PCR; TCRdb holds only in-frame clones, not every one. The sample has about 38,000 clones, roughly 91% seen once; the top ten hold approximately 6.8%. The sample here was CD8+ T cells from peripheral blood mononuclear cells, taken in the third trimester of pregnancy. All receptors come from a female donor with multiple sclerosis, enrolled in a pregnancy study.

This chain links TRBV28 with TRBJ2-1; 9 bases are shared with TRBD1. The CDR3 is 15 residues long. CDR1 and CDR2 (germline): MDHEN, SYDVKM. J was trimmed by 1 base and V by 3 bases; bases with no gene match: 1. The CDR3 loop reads CASSLGTGSYNEQFF. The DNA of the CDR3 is TGTGCCAGCAGTTTGGGGACAGGGTCCTACAATGAGCAGTTCTTC.

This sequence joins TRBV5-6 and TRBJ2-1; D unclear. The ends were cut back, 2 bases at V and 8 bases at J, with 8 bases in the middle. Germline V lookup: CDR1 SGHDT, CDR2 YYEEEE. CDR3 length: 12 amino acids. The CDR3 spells CASSFGNHEQFF. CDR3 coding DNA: TGTGCCAGCAGCTTCGGTAACCATGAGCAGTTCTTC.

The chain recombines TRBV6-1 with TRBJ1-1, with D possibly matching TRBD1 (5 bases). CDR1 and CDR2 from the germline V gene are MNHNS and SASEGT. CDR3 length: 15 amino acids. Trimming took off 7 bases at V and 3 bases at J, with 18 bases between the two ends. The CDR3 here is CASIRVLGTDTEAFF. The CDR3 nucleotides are TGTGCCAGCATACGGGTACTGGGGACTGACACTGAAGCTTTCTTT.

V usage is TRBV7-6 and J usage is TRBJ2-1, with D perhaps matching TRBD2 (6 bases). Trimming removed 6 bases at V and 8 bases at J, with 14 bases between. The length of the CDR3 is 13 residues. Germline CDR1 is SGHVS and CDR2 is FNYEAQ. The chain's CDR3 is CASSFGWGDEQFF. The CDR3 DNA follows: TGTGCCAGCAGTTTCGGGTGGGGGGATGAGCAGTTCTTC.

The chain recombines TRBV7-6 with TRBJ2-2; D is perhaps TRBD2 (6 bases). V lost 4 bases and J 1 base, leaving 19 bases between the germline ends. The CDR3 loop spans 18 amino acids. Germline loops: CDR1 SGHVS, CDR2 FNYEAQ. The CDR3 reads CASSSSVERRGNTGELFF. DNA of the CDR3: TGTGCCAGCAGCTCCTCGGTCGAGCGGCGGGGGAACACCGGGGAGCTGTTTTTT.

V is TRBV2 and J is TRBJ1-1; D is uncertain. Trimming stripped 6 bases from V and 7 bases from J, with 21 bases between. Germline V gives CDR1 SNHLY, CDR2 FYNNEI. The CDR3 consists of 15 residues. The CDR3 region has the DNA TGTGCCAGCAGAACCCCCGGGGAAGCGCCCCTTGAAGCTTTCTTT. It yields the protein CASRTPGEAPLEAFF.

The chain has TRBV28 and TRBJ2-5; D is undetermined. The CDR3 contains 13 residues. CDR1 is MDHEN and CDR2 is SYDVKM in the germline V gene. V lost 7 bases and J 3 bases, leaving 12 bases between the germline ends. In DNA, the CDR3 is TGTGCCAGCAACCCCATCGAGGAAGAGACCCAGTACTTC. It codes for CASNPIEEETQYF.

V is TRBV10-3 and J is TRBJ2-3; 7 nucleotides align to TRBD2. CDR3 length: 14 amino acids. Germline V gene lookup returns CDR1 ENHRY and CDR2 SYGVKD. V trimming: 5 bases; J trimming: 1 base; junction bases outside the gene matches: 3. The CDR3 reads CAISFSGGTDTQYF. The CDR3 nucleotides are TGTGCCATCAGTTTCAGCGGGGGCACAGATACGCAGTATTTT.

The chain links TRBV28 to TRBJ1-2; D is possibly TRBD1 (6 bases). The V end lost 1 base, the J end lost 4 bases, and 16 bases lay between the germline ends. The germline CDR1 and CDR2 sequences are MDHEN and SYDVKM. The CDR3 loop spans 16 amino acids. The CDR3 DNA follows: TGTGCCAGCAGTTTATCTAGAATACAGGGAATCTATGGCTACACCTTC. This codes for CASSLSRIQGIYGYTF.

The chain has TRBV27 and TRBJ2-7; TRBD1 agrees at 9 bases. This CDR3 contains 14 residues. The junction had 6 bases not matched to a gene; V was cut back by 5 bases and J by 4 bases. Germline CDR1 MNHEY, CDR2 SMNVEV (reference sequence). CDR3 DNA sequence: TGTGCCAGCAGTATTACAGGGGGCAGATACGAGCAGTACTTC. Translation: CASSITGGRYEQYF.

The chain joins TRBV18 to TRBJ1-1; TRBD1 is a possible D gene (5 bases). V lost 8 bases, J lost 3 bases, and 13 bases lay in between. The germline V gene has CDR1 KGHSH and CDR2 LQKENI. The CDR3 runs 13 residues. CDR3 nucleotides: TGTGCCAGCCGGGGACTGGGAGACACTGAAGCTTTCTTT. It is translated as CASRGLGDTEAFF.

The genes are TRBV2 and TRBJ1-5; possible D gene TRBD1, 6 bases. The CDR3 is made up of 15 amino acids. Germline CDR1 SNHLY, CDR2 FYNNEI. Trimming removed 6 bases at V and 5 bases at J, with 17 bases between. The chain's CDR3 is CASSQSGEGDQPQHF. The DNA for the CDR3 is TGTGCCAGCAGCCAATCAGGGGAAGGGGATCAGCCCCAGCATTTT.

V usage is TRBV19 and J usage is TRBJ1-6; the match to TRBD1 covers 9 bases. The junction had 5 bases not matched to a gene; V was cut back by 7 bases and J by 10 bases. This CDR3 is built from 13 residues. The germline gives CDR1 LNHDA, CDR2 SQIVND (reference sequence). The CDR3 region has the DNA TGTGCCAGTAAAGGGACAGGGTTATCACCCCTCCACTTT. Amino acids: CASKGTGLSPLHF. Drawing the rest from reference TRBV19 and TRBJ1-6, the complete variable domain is DGGITQSPKYLFRKEGQNVTLSCEQNLNHDAMYWYRQDPGQGLRLIYYSQIVNDFQKGDIAEGYSVSREKKESFPLTVTSAQKNPTAFYLCASKGTGLSPLHFGNGTRLTVT.

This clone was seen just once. For the CDR3, the DNA is TGCGCCAGCAGTGGCCTCCTAGCGGGGGGTATCGGTGGCACCGGGGAGCTGTTTTTT. This translates into CASSGLLAGGIGGTGELFF. The chain joins TRBV10-2 to TRBJ2-2; 11 bases align to TRBD2. J gave up 4 bases and V 4 bases, and 14 bases lay outside the gene matches. CDR3 length: 19 amino acids. Germline CDR1 reads WSHSY; CDR2 reads SAAADI.

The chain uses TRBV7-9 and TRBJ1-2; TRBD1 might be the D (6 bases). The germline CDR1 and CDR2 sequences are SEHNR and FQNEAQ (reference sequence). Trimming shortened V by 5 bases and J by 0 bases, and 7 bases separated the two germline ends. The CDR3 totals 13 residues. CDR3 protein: CASSQGTNYGYTF. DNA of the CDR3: TGTGCCAGCAGCCAGGGGACTAACTATGGCTACACCTTC.

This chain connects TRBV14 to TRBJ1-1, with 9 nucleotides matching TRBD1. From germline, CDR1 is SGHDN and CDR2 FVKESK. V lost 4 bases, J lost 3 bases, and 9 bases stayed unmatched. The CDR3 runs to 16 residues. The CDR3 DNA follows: TGTGCCAGCAGCCTACGGACAGGGGCATTAGACACTGAAGCTTTCTTT. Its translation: CASSLRTGALDTEAFF.

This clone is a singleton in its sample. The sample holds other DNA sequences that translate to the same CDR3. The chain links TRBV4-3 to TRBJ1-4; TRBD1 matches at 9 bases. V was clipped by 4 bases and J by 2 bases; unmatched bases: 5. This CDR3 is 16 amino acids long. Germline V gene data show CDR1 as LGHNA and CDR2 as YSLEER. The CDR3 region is CASSRLTGGTNEKLFF. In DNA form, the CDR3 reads TGCGCCAGCAGCCGCCTCACAGGGGGCACTAATGAAAAACTGTTTTTT.

This chain's CDR3 is CASSSRGTVTEAFF. CDR3 in DNA: TGTGCCAGCAGCTCGCGGGGCACAGTCACTGAAGCTTTCTTT. V is TRBV13 and J is TRBJ1-1; D may be TRBD1 (5 bases). The germline CDR1 and CDR2 sequences are PRHDT and FYEKMQ (reference sequence). The V end was cut by 4 bases, the J end by 4 bases, with 13 bases between. CDR3 length: 14 amino acids.

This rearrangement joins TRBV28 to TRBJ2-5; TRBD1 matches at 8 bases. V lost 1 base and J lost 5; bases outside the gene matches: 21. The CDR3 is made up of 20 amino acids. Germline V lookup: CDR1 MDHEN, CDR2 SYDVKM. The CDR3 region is CASSLSKRALQGAMGETQYF. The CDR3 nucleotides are TGTGCCAGCAGTTTATCCAAGCGAGCCCTGCAGGGGGCCATGGGGGAGACCCAGTACTTC. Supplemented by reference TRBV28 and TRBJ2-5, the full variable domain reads DVKVTQSSRYLVKRTGEKVFLECVQDMDHENMFWYRQDPGLGLRLIYFSYDVKMKEKGDIPEGYSVSREKKERFSLILESASTNQTSMYLCASSLSKRALQGAMGETQYFGPGTRLLVL.

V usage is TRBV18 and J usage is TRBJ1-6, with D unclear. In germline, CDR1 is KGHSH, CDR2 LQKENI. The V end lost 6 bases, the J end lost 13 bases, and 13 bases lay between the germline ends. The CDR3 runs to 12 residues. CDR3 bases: TGTGCCAGCTCCTCGCCCCGGTCGCCCCTCCACTTT. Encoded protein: CASSSPRSPLHF.

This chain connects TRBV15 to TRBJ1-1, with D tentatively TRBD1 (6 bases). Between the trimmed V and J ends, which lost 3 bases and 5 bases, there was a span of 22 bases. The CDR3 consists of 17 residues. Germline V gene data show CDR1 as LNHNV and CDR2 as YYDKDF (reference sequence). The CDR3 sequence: CATSSPGGGHPPTEAFF. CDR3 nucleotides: TGTGCCACCAGCAGTCCTGGGGGGGGACACCCGCCGACTGAAGCTTTCTTT.

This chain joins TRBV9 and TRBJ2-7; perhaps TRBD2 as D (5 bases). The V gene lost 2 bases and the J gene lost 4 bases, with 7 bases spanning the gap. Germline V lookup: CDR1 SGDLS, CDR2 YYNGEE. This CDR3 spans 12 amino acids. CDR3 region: CASSVEGYEQYF. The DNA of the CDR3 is TGTGCCAGCAGCGTTGAGGGATACGAGCAGTACTTC.

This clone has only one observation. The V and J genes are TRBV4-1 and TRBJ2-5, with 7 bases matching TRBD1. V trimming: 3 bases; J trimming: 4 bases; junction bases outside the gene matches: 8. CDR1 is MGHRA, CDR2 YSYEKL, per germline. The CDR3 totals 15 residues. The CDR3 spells CASSQYGTEGETQYF. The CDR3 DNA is TGCGCCAGCAGCCAGTACGGGACAGAGGGAGAGACCCAGTACTTC.

As DNA, the CDR3 is TGTGCCAGCAGCCCCGATAGCTTCTCCTACGAGCAGTACTTC. Translating it yields CASSPDSFSYEQYF. This rearrangement joins TRBV7-6 to TRBJ2-7; D is unresolved. The CDR3 is 14 amino acids. Trimming removed 5 bases from V and 0 bases from J, with 11 bases in between. CDR1 is SGHVS and CDR2 is FNYEAQ in the germline V gene.

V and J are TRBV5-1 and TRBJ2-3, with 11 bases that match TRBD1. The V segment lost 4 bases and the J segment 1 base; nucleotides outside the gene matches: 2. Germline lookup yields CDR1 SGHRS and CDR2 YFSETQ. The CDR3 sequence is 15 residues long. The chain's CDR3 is CASSVDRGRTDTQYF. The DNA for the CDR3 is TGCGCCAGCAGCGTGGACAGGGGGCGCACAGATACGCAGTATTTT.

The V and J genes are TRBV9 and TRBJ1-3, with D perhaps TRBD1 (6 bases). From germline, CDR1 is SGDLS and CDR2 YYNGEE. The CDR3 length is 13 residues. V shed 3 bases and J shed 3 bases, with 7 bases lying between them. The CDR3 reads CASSAGVGNTIYF. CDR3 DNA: TGTGCCAGCAGCGCAGGGGTTGGAAACACCATATATTTT.